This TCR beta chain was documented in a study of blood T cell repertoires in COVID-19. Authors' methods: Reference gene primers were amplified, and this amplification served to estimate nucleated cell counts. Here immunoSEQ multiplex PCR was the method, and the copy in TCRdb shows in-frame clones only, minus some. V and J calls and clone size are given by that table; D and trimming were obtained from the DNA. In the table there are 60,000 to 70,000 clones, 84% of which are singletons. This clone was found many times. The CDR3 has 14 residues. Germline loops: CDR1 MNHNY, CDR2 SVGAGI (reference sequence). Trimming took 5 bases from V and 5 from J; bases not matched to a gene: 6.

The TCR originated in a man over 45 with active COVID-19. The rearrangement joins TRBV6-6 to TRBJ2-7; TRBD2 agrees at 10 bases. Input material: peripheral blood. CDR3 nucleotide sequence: TGTGCCAGCAGTCTAGCGGGAGTCGTCAACGAGCAGTACTTC. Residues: CASSLAGVVNEQYF.